These 16 T cell receptor beta chains came from one sample sequenced in a study of CD4 T cells in relation to SARS-CoV-2 and coronaviruses. Unexposed donor CD4+ T cells date from about 2011-2018, before the COVID-19 pandemic. The cells were cultured for around ten days before CD4+ T cells were isolated. The repertoire was sequenced with immunoSEQ multiplex PCR; TCRdb's copy has only in-frame clones and lacks some. The top ten clones hold 16% of a sample with some 19,000 clones, around 72% of them seen once. The antigens for these receptors are not known. The sample was CD4+ T cells from PBMCs, cultured in vitro. These receptors were collected from a human donor in good health.

The CDR3 DNA reads TGTGCCAGTAGTACGCCGGGACAGAACACTGAAGCTTTCTTT. It codes for CASSTPGQNTEAFF. The chain joins TRBV19 to TRBJ1-1; D perhaps matches TRBD1 (6 bases). The CDR3 sequence is 14 residues long. Germline V gives CDR1 LNHDA, CDR2 SQIVND (reference sequence). V lost 4 bases and J lost 1, with 10 bases in between.

This clone was picked up a small number of times. The rearrangement joins TRBV11-2 to TRBJ1-3; the D gene is possibly TRBD1 (5 bases). Trimming removed 1 base from V and 0 bases from J, with 13 bases in between. The CDR3 covers 17 residues. Looked up from germline, CDR1 is SGHAT and CDR2 is FQNNGV. The CDR3 DNA sequence: TGTGCCAGCAGCTTAGTCCCCAGGGCCTCCTCTGGAAACACCATATATTTT. Protein: CASSLVPRASSGNTIYF.

The J gene is TRBJ1-6, the V gene TRBV3-1 (or the pseudogene TRBV3-2), with a possible D match to TRBD1 (6 bases). This CDR3 region has 18 residues. Trimming took off 2 bases at V and 2 bases at J, with 16 bases between the two ends. The germline CDR1 and CDR2 sequences are LGHDT and YNNKEL (reference sequence). CDR3 bases: TGTGCCAGCAGCCAAAGGACAGCCCTTTTGACCTATAATTCACCCCTCCACTTT. It encodes CASSQRTALLTYNSPLHF.

This clone was recorded only once. The V and J genes are TRBV19 and TRBJ2-2, with no clear D. V was pared by 0 bases and J by 4 bases, with 9 bases between. Germline V CDR1 and CDR2: LNHDA, SQIVND (reference sequence). The CDR3 consists of 15 residues. The CDR3 loop is CASSIDRWSTGELFF. The CDR3 DNA reads as TGTGCCAGTAGTATAGATCGGTGGAGCACCGGGGAGCTGTTTTTT.

The chain uses TRBV19 and TRBJ2-6; weak D call: TRBD1 (6 bases). The germline V and J ends were trimmed by 7 bases and 0 bases, with 16 bases remaining between them. The length of the CDR3 is 17 residues. Germline values: CDR1 LNHDA, CDR2 SQIVND (reference sequence). In DNA, the CDR3 is TGTGCCAGTACCTCGGACAGTTGGGGCTCTGGGGCCAACGTCCTGACTTTC. Amino acid sequence: CASTSDSWGSGANVLTF.

J is TRBJ1-2 and V is TRBV2; D is perhaps TRBD1 (5 bases). CDR3 length: 13 amino acids. The germline V gene encodes CDR1 SNHLY and CDR2 FYNNEI. V was cut by 7 bases and J by 1 base, with 10 bases left in between. The CDR3 region has the DNA TGTGCCAGCATGTCGGACAATAACTATGGCTACACCTTC. It yields the protein CASMSDNNYGYTF.

The chain combines TRBV2 with TRBJ2-1; TRBD2 aligns across 7 bases. Per germline, CDR1 SNHLY and CDR2 FYNNEI. CDR3 length: 16 residues. Trimming took 4 bases from V and 7 from J; bases not matched to a gene: 13. The DNA of the CDR3 is TGTGCCAGCAGTGTAGGTGGAGGGAGGGCCATTAATGAGCAGTTCTTC. Encoded protein: CASSVGGGRAINEQFF.

A few counts support this clone. V gene TRBV27 combines with J gene TRBJ2-3, with D possibly being TRBD1 (6 bases). Germline V gives CDR1 MNHEY, CDR2 SMNVEV (reference sequence). This CDR3 spans 15 amino acids. V was pared by 1 base and J by 4 bases, with 12 bases between. CDR3 coding DNA: TGTGCCAGCAGTTTATTTCTACAGGGCGCAGATACGCAGTATTTT. Its protein product is CASSLFLQGADTQYF.

The V gene is TRBV7-8, the J gene TRBJ2-2, with a tentative D call TRBD1 (6 bases). Deletions cut 2 bases from V and 3 bases from J, with 13 bases between. The CDR3 contains 16 residues. In germline, CDR1 is SGHVS, CDR2 FQNEAQ. The CDR3 DNA sequence: TGTGCCAGCAGCTTAAGGCCAGGGGTAGACACCGGGGAGCTGTTTTTT. This codes for CASSLRPGVDTGELFF.

This chain joins TRBV4-2 and TRBJ1-2, with a weak D call TRBD1 (6 bases). CDR3 size: 15 residues. The germline V gene encodes CDR1 LGHNA and CDR2 YNFKEQ. Trimming shortened V by 0 bases and J by 0 bases, and 8 bases separated the two germline ends. CDR3 bases: TGTGCCAGCAGCCAAGAACAGGGCTCTAACTATGGCTACACCTTC. Amino acid sequence: CASSQEQGSNYGYTF.

The chain joins TRBV29-1 to TRBJ1-4; TRBD1 is a possible D gene (5 bases). The V end lost 5 bases, the J end lost 4 bases, and 14 bases lay between the germline ends. The germline CDR1 and CDR2 sequences are SQVTM and ANQGSEA. This CDR3 contains 14 residues. For the CDR3, the DNA is TGCAGCGTTCTCTGGGGACGGAGTAATGAAAAACTGTTTTTT. Amino acids: CSVLWGRSNEKLFF.

This rearrangement joins TRBV7-3 to TRBJ1-2; D perhaps matches TRBD1 (5 bases). The CDR3 covers 14 residues. Per germline, CDR1 SGHTA and CDR2 FQGTGA. Trimming left V 9 bases short and J 4 bases short, with 18 bases between. In DNA form, the CDR3 reads TGTGCCAGTTGGGGCGTGGGCACTGTCTATGGCTACACCTTC. Translation gives CASWGVGTVYGYTF.

The chain employs TRBV24-1 and TRBJ2-1; D is undetermined. Between the trimmed V and J ends, which lost 3 bases and 6 bases, there was a span of 5 bases. This CDR3 comprises 12 residues. Germline V gene sequence: CDR1 KGHDR, CDR2 SFDVKD. The CDR3, as DNA: TGTGCCACCAGTGATCGAGGCAATGAGCAGTTCTTC. Residues: CATSDRGNEQFF.

The V gene is TRBV24-1, the J gene TRBJ2-5; 11 nucleotides agree with TRBD2. The CDR3 is 15 amino acids. Germline lookup yields CDR1 KGHDR and CDR2 SFDVKD. The junction had 5 bases not matched to a gene; V was cut back by 9 bases and J by 0 bases. CDR3 sequence (DNA): TGTGCCACCGGGGGACTAGCGGCAGACCAAGAGACCCAGTACTTC. As protein: CATGGLAADQETQYF.

A single count supports this clone. The rearrangement links TRBV7-3 to TRBJ2-1; 8 positions match TRBD2. V was pared by 0 bases and J by 2 bases, with 12 bases of the junction left unmatched. Germline V gene lookup returns CDR1 SGHTA and CDR2 FQGTGA. The CDR3 is made up of 19 amino acids. CDR3 in DNA: TGTGCCAGCAGCTTAACCCCCAAGTCGACTAGCGCCCCCTACAATGAGCAGTTCTTC. Amino acids: CASSLTPKSTSAPYNEQFF.

J is TRBJ2-2 and V is TRBV3-1 (or the pseudogene TRBV3-2); D remains ambiguous. Trimming pared 6 bases from V and 6 bases from J, leaving 17 bases between. Germline loops: CDR1 LGHDT, CDR2 YNNKEL (reference sequence). CDR3 length: 15 residues. DNA of the CDR3: TGTGCCAGCAGAGCAGAGCCAGGATCCGCCGGGGAGCTGTTTTTT. It specifies CASRAEPGSAGELFF.